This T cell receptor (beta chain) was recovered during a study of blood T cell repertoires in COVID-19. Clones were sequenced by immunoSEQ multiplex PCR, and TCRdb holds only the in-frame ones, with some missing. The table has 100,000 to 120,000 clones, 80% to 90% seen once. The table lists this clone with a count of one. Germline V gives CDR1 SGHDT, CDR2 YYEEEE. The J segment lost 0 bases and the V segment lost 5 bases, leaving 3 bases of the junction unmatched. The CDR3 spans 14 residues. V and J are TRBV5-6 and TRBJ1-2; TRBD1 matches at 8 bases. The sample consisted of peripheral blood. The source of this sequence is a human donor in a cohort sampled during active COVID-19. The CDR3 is CASRGQGANYGYTF. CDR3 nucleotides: TGTGCCAGCAGAGGACAGGGCGCTAACTATGGCTACACCTTC.